Following are 31 T cell receptor beta chains from one sample sequenced in a study of blood T cell repertoires in COVID-19. Sequencing used immunoSEQ multiplex PCR; TCRdb keeps in-frame clones, though not all of them. The sample includes roughly 100,000 clones, roughly 90% of them seen just once. Input material: peripheral blood. Receptors were obtained from a woman aged 55-69 years with acute or convalescent COVID-19.

This sequence joins TRBV6-6 and TRBJ2-3; TRBD2 aligns across 10 bases. V dropped 2 bases and J dropped 3; count of bases not matched to a gene: 5. The germline V gene has CDR1 MNHNY and CDR2 SVGAGI (reference sequence). The CDR3 is made up of 16 amino acids. The CDR3 here is CASSYPSGGTTDTQYF. DNA for the CDR3: TGTGCCAGCAGTTACCCTAGCGGGGGTACAACAGATACGCAGTATTTT.

This chain connects TRBV19 to TRBJ1-2, with 9 bases aligning to TRBD1. CDR3 length: 16 residues. CDR1 LNHDA and CDR2 SQIVND come from the germline V gene (reference sequence). J gave up 4 bases and V 7 bases, and 13 bases lay outside the gene matches. DNA of the CDR3: TGTGCCAGTAAGCCGGGACAGGGCGCTCTTGGCTATGGCTACACCTTC. Amino acids: CASKPGQGALGYGYTF.

V and J are TRBV27 and TRBJ1-2, with D possibly matching TRBD1 (6 bases). Trimming left V 4 bases short and J 0 bases short, with 12 bases between. Germline CDR1 MNHEY, CDR2 SMNVEV (reference sequence). The CDR3 consists of 15 residues. CDR3 amino acids: CASSSIQGSNYGYTF. CDR3 coding DNA: TGTGCCAGCAGTTCGATACAGGGTTCTAACTATGGCTACACCTTC.

The chain couples TRBV5-4 to TRBJ1-3, with D possibly matching TRBD1 (5 bases). The V gene lost 4 bases and the J gene lost 2 bases, with 16 bases spanning the gap. Germline assignment: CDR1 SGHNT and CDR2 YYREEE (reference sequence). The CDR3 extends over 16 amino acids. CDR3 protein: CASSPSGGRTGNTIYF. CDR3 bases: TGTGCCAGCAGCCCTAGTGGGGGGAGAACTGGAAACACCATATATTTT. Full variable domain (rest looked up from reference TRBV5-4 and TRBJ1-3): ETGVTQSPTHLIKTRGQQVTLRCSSQSGHNTVSWYQQALGQGPQFIFQYYREEENGRGNFPPRFSGLQFPNYSSELNVNALELDDSALYLCASSPSGGRTGNTIYFGEGSWLTVV.

The genes are TRBV28 and TRBJ2-3, with 10 positions matching TRBD2. The germline V gene has CDR1 MDHEN and CDR2 SYDVKM. V shed 4 bases and J 2 bases; nucleotides not matched to a gene: 9. CDR3 size: 17 residues. CDR3: CASSSRLAGSYTDTQYF. For the CDR3, the DNA is TGTGCCAGCAGTTCCCGACTAGCGGGCTCCTACACAGATACGCAGTATTTT.

A remark on this clone: Additional DNA sequences in this sample encode the identical CDR3. The chain employs TRBV5-5 and TRBJ1-2, with D perhaps TRBD1 (5 bases). Trimming pared 3 bases from V and 9 bases from J, leaving 18 bases between. This CDR3 has 14 residues. Germline V gene data show CDR1 as SGHKS and CDR2 as YYEKEE (reference sequence). The CDR3 coding sequence is TGTGCCAGCAGCTCCCAGGGAACTATTAGAAGCTACACCTTC. Amino acids: CASSSQGTIRSYTF. Variable domain in full (rest from reference TRBV5-5 and TRBJ1-2): DAGVTQSPTHLIKTRGQQVTLRCSPISGHKSVSWYQQVLGQGPQFIFQYYEKEERGRGNFPDRFSARQFPNYSSELNVNALLLGDSALYLCASSSQGTIRSYTFGSGTRLTVV.

V gene TRBV11-3 combines with J gene TRBJ2-3; possible D gene TRBD2, 5 bases. V lost 4 bases, J lost 0 bases, and 11 bases lay in between. This CDR3 has 15 amino acids. The germline V gene has CDR1 SGHNT and CDR2 YENEEA. CDR3 amino acids: CASSSGSGSTDTQYF. Here the CDR3 DNA reads TGTGCCAGCAGCTCTGGGTCGGGGAGCACAGATACGCAGTATTTT.

The J gene is TRBJ1-2, the V gene TRBV9; 9 bases agree with TRBD1. CDR1 is SGDLS, CDR2 YYNGEE, per germline. There are 16 residues in the CDR3. Trimming cost V 4 bases and J 7 bases; bases outside gene matches: 14. In DNA, the CDR3 is TGTGCCAGCAGCACAGAGATCGGACAGGGGCGCTCTGGCTACACCTTC. Its protein product is CASSTEIGQGRSGYTF.

The V call is TRBV19, the J call TRBJ1-5; weak D call: TRBD1 (6 bases). The V end lost 2 bases, the J end lost 0 bases, and 8 bases lay between the germline ends. The CDR3 spans 15 residues. Germline V gene data show CDR1 as LNHDA and CDR2 as SQIVND (reference sequence). The CDR3 spells CASSITGSSNQPQHF. The CDR3 bases are TGTGCCAGTAGTATAACAGGGTCTAGCAATCAGCCCCAGCATTTT.

This chain uses TRBV20-1 with TRBJ1-5; D call uncertain. This CDR3 has 13 amino acids. Trimming shortened V by 3 bases and J by 4 bases, and 10 bases separated the two germline ends. CDR1 is DFQATT and CDR2 is SNEGSKA in the germline V gene (reference sequence). CDR3 nucleotides: TGCAGTGCTAGTTCGAGGGAAAATCAGCCCCAGCATTTT. Its translation is CSASSRENQPQHF.

This clone showed up just a few times. The chain carries TRBV1 and TRBJ2-7; no check of the table's D call, TRBD2, against the DNA was made. TRBV1 is tagged as a pseudogene. The CDR3 contains 19 residues. CDR3 nucleotides: TGCACCAGCAGCCAAGATCAGGAGACTAGCGGGAGACGTAGCTACGAGCAGTACGTC. As protein: CTSSQDQETSGRRSYEQYV.

This clone was detected only a few times. The gene calls are TRBV6-5 and TRBJ2-7; unclear D gene. V was clipped by 7 bases and J by 0 bases, with 13 bases between them. This CDR3 comprises 14 residues. From germline, CDR1 is MNHEY and CDR2 SVGAGI. The CDR3 reads CASTGFASSYEQYF. CDR3 in DNA: TGTGCCAGCACAGGTTTTGCCAGCTCCTACGAGCAGTACTTC.

J is TRBJ2-7 and V is TRBV5-1, with D hard to call. This CDR3 region has 14 residues. Germline loops: CDR1 SGHRS, CDR2 YFSETQ. V shed 2 bases and J shed 6 bases, with 15 bases lying between them. CDR3 amino acids: CASSLSSSFSEQYF. The CDR3 DNA sequence: TGCGCCAGCAGCTTATCCTCTAGTTTCAGCGAGCAGTACTTC.

This clone is a singleton in its sample. The gene calls are TRBV7-9 and TRBJ2-1; TRBD1 aligns across 8 bases. Trimming removed 4 bases from V and 7 bases from J; junction bases left unmatched: 9. The CDR3 is 15 amino acids. From germline, CDR1 is SEHNR and CDR2 FQNEAQ (reference sequence). The DNA of the CDR3 is TGTGCCAGCAGCTCGCCCCAGGGGGCTGGGAATGAGCAGTTCTTC. Amino acids: CASSSPQGAGNEQFF.

The sample holds one count of this clone. This chain connects TRBV11-2 to TRBJ1-5, with D tentatively TRBD1 (5 bases). This CDR3 is built from 14 residues. Germline lookup yields CDR1 SGHAT and CDR2 FQNNGV. V was pared by 1 base and J by 8 bases, with 12 bases between. In DNA, the CDR3 is TGTGCCAGCAGCTTAGGACAGCTAAGGGAGCCCCAGCATTTT. As protein: CASSLGQLREPQHF.

The chain joins TRBV19 to TRBJ1-5, with 7 bases aligning to TRBD1. CDR3 size: 15 residues. V shed 6 bases, J shed 4 bases, and the junction held 9 bases outside the gene matches. From germline, CDR1 is LNHDA and CDR2 SQIVND (reference sequence). The CDR3 DNA reads as TGTGCCAGTAGATTGACAGGGTTGGCGAATCAGCCCCAGCATTTT. Translating gives CASRLTGLANQPQHF. The full variable domain, with the rest looked up from reference TRBV19 and TRBJ1-5, is DGGITQSPKYLFRKEGQNVTLSCEQNLNHDAMYWYRQDPGQGLRLIYYSQIVNDFQKGDIAEGYSVSREKKESFPLTVTSAQKNPTAFYLCASRLTGLANQPQHFGDGTRLSIL.

The chain employs TRBV21-1 and TRBJ2-5; the table calls TRBD1, which could not be checked here. TRBV21-1 is given as a pseudogene. The CDR3 is 15 residues long. The CDR3 DNA reads TGTGCCAGCAGCATTGGGACAGGGAGCACGGAGACCCAGTACTTC. Its protein product is CASSIGTGSTETQYF.

This clone has a single count. The V call is TRBV28, the J call TRBJ1-2; D is unresolved. Trimming cost V 3 bases and J 0 bases, with 11 bases left between them. Germline assignment: CDR1 MDHEN and CDR2 SYDVKM. The length of the CDR3 is 15 residues. The CDR3 sequence: CASSLIDGPNYGYTF. In DNA form, the CDR3 reads TGTGCCAGCAGTTTGATCGATGGGCCTAACTATGGCTACACCTTC.

This chain links TRBV5-5 with TRBJ1-3; D gene uncertain. CDR3 length equals 16 residues. The V gene's germline CDR1 is SGHKS and CDR2 YYEKEE (reference sequence). Deletions cut 1 base from V and 0 bases from J, with 11 bases between. The CDR3 region has the DNA TGTGCCAGCAGCTTGTTGGGAGGATCCTCTGGAAACACCATATATTTT. It codes for CASSLLGGSSGNTIYF.

The CDR3 region has the DNA TGTGCCAGCAGCATTTTAGAGACTGAAGCTTTCTTT. This codes for CASSILETEAFF. V and J are TRBV3-1 (or the pseudogene TRBV3-2) and TRBJ1-1; no clear D. The CDR3 has 12 amino acids. Germline CDR1 and CDR2: LGHDT and YNNKEL (reference sequence). Between the trimmed V and J ends, which lost 5 bases and 5 bases, there was a span of 9 bases.

The chain recombines TRBV18 with TRBJ1-1, with TRBD1 as a possible D gene (6 bases). The CDR3 has 15 amino acids. Germline V gene sequence: CDR1 KGHSH, CDR2 LQKENI. V gave up 0 bases and J gave up 11 bases, with 19 bases separating them. Here the CDR3 DNA reads TGTGCCAGCTCACCACCGTCGAGACAGGAGAGTGATGCTTTCTTT. Protein sequence: CASSPPSRQESDAFF.

V and J are TRBV7-2 and TRBJ1-4; 8 bases agree with TRBD1. Germline V gene sequence: CDR1 SGHTA, CDR2 FQGNSA. The CDR3 spans 15 residues. J was trimmed by 8 bases and V by 5 bases; bases with no gene match: 10. The CDR3 DNA reads as TGTGCCAGCAGCCACCAGACAGGGGAGAACGAAAAACTGTTTTTT. Translating gives CASSHQTGENEKLFF.

J is TRBJ2-7 and V is TRBV7-9, with TRBD1 matching over 8 bases. The V segment lost 0 bases and the J segment 3 bases; nucleotides outside the gene matches: 4. Germline V gene lookup returns CDR1 SEHNR and CDR2 FQNEAQ (reference sequence). CDR3 length: 15 amino acids. The CDR3: CASSLAQGAVYEQYF. DNA for the CDR3: TGTGCCAGCAGCTTAGCTCAGGGGGCCGTCTACGAGCAGTACTTC.

The gene calls are TRBV19 and TRBJ2-1, with D maybe TRBD2 (6 bases). The CDR3 extends over 15 amino acids. V was cut by 7 bases and J by 4 bases, with 17 bases left in between. Germline CDR1 is LNHDA and CDR2 is SQIVND (reference sequence). The CDR3 sequence: CASNTPGEGYNEQFF. The CDR3 nucleotides are TGTGCCAGTAATACTCCGGGAGAAGGGTACAATGAGCAGTTCTTC. Supplemented by reference TRBV19 and TRBJ2-1, the full variable domain reads DGGITQSPKYLFRKEGQNVTLSCEQNLNHDAMYWYRQDPGQGLRLIYYSQIVNDFQKGDIAEGYSVSREKKESFPLTVTSAQKNPTAFYLCASNTPGEGYNEQFFGPGTRLTVL.

The rearrangement links TRBV18 to TRBJ2-7, with TRBD2 matching over 8 bases. The CDR3 spans 13 residues. Per germline, CDR1 KGHSH and CDR2 LQKENI. V shed 3 bases and J 3 bases; nucleotides not matched to a gene: 1. This CDR3 is CASSPSGIYEQYV. CDR3 nucleotides: TGTGCCAGCTCACCTAGCGGGATCTACGAGCAGTACGTC.

The chain is built from TRBV5-1 and TRBJ1-4, with a possible D match to TRBD1 (6 bases). V shed 6 bases and J shed 8 bases, with 17 bases lying between them. Germline V lookup: CDR1 SGHRS, CDR2 YFSETQ. There are 14 residues in the CDR3. CDR3 DNA: TGCGCCAGCACCCCGGGACCTAGGGGGGAAAAACTGTTTTTT. Amino acid sequence: CASTPGPRGEKLFF.

The V and J genes are TRBV6-6 and TRBJ1-5; D is ambiguous. Germline CDR1 MNHNY, CDR2 SVGAGI (reference sequence). The CDR3 totals 17 residues. The germline V and J ends were trimmed by 5 bases and 0 bases, with 17 bases remaining between them. The CDR3 DNA follows: TGTGCCAGCAGTCCCCTGGGTTGGACTGGTAGCAATCAGCCCCAGCATTTT. Translated: CASSPLGWTGSNQPQHF.

The J gene is TRBJ1-3, the V gene TRBV4-1; D unresolved. The CDR3 consists of 16 residues. The V gene's germline CDR1 is MGHRA and CDR2 YSYEKL. Trimming took off 3 bases at V and 0 bases at J, with 12 bases between the two ends. This CDR3 is CASSQYIQHSGNTIYF. In nucleotides, the CDR3 is TGCGCCAGCAGCCAGTATATCCAACACTCTGGAAACACCATATATTTT.

On this clone itself: Germline and junction disagree at one end, which may indicate a read error. The chain is built from TRBV7-7 and TRBJ2-2, with D possibly matching TRBD2 (6 bases). CDR1 is SSHAT, CDR2 FNYEAQ, per germline (reference sequence). This CDR3 contains 16 residues. CDR3 DNA: TGTGCTAGCAGCGAGGATACCGGGAGATGGACCGGGGAGCTGTTTTTT. It translates to CASSEDTGRWTGELFF.

This chain links TRBV19 with TRBJ2-2; D remains ambiguous. With 6 bases removed from V and 9 bases from J, the gap between germline ends came to 8 bases. Germline loops: CDR1 LNHDA, CDR2 SQIVND (reference sequence). This CDR3 is built from 11 residues. The CDR3 sequence is CASSQTWELFF. CDR3 nucleotides: TGTGCCAGTAGCCAGACATGGGAGCTGTTTTTT.

The chain combines TRBV7-9 with TRBJ2-5, with D hard to call. Per the germline V gene, CDR1 is SEHNR and CDR2 is FQNEAQ (reference sequence). This CDR3 has 13 residues. V was trimmed by 3 bases and J by 0 bases, leaving 5 bases between them. The chain's CDR3 is CASSFSYQETQYF. The CDR3 DNA follows: TGTGCCAGCAGCTTTTCCTACCAAGAGACCCAGTACTTC.